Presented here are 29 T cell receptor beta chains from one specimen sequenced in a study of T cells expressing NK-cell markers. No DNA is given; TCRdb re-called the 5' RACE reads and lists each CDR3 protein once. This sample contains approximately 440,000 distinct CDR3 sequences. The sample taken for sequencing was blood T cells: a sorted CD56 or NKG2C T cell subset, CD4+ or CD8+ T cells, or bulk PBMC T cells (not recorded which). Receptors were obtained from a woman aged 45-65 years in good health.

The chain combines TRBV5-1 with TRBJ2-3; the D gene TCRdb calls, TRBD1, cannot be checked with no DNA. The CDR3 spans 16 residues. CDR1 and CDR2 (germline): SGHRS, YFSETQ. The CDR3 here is CASSSRTGRSTDTQYF.

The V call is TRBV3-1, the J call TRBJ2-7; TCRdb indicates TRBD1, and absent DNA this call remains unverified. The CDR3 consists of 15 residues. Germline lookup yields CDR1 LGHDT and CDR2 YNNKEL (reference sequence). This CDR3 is CASSRGGQGVYEQYF.

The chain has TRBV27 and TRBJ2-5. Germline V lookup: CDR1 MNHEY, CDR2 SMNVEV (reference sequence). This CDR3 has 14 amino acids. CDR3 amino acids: CASSSPTRKETQYF.

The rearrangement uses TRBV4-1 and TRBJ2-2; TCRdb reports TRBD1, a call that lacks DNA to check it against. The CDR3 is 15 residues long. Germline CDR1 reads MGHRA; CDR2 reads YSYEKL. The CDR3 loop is CASSQPDRDTGELFF.

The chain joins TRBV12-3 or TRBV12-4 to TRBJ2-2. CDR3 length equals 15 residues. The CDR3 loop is CASSSSGSRTGELFF.

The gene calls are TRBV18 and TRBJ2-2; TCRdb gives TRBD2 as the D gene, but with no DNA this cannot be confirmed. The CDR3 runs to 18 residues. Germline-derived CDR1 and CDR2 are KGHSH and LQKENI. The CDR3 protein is CASSPLGLAGVGTGELFF.

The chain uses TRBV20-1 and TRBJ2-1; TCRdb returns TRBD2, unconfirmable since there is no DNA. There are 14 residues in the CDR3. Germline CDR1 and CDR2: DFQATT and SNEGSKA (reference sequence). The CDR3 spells CSARDWRGGDEQFF.

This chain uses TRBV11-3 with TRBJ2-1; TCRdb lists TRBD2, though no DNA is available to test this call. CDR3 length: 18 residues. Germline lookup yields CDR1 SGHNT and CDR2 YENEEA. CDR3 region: CASSLPEMPGLSTNEQFF.

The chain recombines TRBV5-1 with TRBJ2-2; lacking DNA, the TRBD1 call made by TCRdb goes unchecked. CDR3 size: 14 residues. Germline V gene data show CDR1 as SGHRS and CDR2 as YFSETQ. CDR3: CASGQTGKNGELFF.

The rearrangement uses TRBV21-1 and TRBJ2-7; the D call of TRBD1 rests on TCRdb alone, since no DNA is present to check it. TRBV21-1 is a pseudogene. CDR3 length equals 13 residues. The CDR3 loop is CASPDRGIYEQYF.

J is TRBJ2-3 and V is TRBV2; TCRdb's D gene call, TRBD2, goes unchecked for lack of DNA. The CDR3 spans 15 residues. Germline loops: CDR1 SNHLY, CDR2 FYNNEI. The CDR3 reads CASRPGLAGSDTQYF.

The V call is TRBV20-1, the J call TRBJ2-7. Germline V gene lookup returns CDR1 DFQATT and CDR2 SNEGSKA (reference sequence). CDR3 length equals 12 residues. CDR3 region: CSARKVVNEQYF.

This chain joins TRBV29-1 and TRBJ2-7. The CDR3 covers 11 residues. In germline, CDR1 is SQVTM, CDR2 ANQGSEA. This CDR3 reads CSVEGVYEQYF.

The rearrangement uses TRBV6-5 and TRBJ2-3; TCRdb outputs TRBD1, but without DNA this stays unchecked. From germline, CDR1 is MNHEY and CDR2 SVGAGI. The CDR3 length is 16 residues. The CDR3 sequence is CASRNRQGFFPDTQYF.

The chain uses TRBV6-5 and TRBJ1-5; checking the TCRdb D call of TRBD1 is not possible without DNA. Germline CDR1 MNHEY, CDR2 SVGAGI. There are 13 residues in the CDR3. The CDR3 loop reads CASRPGPAQPQHF.

The CDR3 sequence is CASSFGRAFTDTQYF. The chain joins TRBV12-3 or TRBV12-4 to TRBJ2-3; without DNA, the TCRdb call of TRBD2 cannot be checked. The CDR3 is 15 residues long.

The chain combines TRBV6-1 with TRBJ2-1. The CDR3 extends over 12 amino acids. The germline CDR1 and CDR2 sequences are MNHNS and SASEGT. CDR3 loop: CASSERMAEQFF.

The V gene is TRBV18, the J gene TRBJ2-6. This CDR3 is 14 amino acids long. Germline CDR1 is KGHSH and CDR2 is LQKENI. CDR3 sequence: CASSPGTGANVLTF.

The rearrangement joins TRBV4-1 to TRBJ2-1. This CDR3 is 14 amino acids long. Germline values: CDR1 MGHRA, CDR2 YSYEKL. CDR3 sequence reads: CASSQGIRYNEQFF.

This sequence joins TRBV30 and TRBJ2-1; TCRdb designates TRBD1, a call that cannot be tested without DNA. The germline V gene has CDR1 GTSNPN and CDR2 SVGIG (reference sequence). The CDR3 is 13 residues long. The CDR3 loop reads CAWTPRRGNEQFF.

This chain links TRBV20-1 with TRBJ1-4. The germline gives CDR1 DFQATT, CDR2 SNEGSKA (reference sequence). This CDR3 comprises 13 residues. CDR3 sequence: CSARDGVAEKLFF.

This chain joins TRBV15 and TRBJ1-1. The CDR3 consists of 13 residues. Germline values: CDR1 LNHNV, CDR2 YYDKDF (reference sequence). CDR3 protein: CATSNLGRLKAFF.

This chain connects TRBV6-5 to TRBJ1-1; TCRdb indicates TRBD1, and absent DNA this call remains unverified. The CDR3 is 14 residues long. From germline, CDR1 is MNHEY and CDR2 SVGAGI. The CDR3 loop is CASSYSGGNTEAFF.

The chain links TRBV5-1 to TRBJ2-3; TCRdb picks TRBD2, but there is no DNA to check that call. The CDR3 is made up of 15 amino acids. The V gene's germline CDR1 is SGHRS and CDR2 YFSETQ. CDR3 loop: CASSLGWPFTDTQYF. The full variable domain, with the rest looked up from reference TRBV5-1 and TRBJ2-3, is KAGVTQTPRYLIKTRGQQVTLSCSPISGHRSVSWYQQTPGQGLQFLFEYFSETQRNKGNFPGRFSGRQFSNSRSEMNVSTLELGDSALYLCASSLGWPFTDTQYFGPGTRLTVL.

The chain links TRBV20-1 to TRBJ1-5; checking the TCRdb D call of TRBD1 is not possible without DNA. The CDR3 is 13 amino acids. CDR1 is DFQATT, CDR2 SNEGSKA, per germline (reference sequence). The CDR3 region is CSAKQGFNQPQHF.

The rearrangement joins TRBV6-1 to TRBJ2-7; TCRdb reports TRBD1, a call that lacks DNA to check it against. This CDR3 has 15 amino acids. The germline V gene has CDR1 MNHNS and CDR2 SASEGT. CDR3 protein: CASSASDRGNYEQYF.

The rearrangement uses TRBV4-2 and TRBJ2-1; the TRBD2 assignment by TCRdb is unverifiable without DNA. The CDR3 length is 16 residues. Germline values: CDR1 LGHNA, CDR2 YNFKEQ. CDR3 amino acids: CASSQEAGRTYNEQFF.

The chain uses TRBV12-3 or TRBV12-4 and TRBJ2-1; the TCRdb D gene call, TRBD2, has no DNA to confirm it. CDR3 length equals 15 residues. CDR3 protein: CAISGRPSSYNEQFF.

This CDR3 is CASTAAAGGITEAFF. The J gene is TRBJ1-1, the V gene TRBV5-5; there is no DNA to check the TCRdb D call of TRBD1. The length of the CDR3 is 15 residues. Germline V lookup: CDR1 SGHKS, CDR2 YYEKEE (reference sequence).